This TCR beta chain came from a study of cytomegalovirus exposure and HLA in healthy donors. General observations from the study: Specificity of a few CMV-associated chains for CMV antigens was verified in vitro.

Note on this clone: Its antigen is not identified.

Generated by immunoSEQ multiplex PCR, the TCRdb table keeps only in-frame clones and is missing some. The data show over 200,000 clones, about 86% seen once. Germline V lookup: CDR1 SGHDN, CDR2 FVKESK. This CDR3 region has 13 residues. Trimming stripped 4 bases from V and 6 bases from J, with 12 bases between. Sequenced material: PBMCs. The sequence was collected from a woman aged 18-29 years in good health and CMV-seronegative. The genes are TRBV14 and TRBJ1-2; TRBD1 might be the D (5 bases). The CDR3 here is CASSLQAFNGYTF. The CDR3 DNA reads TGTGCCAGCAGCCTACAGGCCTTCAATGGCTACACCTTC. Complete variable domain (other parts from reference TRBV14 and TRBJ1-2): EAGVTQFPSHSVIEKGQTVTLRCDPISGHDNLYWYRRVMGKEIKFLLHFVKESKQDESGMPNNRFLAERTGGTYSTLKVQPAELEDSGVYFCASSLQAFNGYTFGSGTRLTVV.